The present entry profiles one T cell receptor beta chain with its context. Its antigen is currently unknown. A much more abundant neighbour one base away suggests this may be a read error. Germline V gene data show CDR1 as PRHDT and CDR2 as FYEKMQ (reference sequence). The CDR3 is 16 amino acids. TCRdb reprocessed the 5' RACE reads via MiXCR and lists one record per CDR3 protein. The sample shows roughly 1.6 million distinct CDR3 sequences, about 31% of them seen only once. This record belongs to a study of identical twins. Study-wide points: A cross-sectional statistical analysis, not follow-up of the same donors, supported the conclusions. Modelling approaches yielded underestimates of out-of-frame TCR alpha sharing between monozygotic twins.

This clonotype was obtained from a newborn girl in good health. V gene TRBV13 combines with J gene TRBJ2-7; D gene unclear. Material for sequencing was cord blood. DNA for the CDR3: TGTGCCAGCAGCTTAGGCCTAACTGGCCGCTCCTACGGGCAGTACTTC. This translates into CASSLGLTGRSYGQYF. The complete variable domain, with remaining parts taken from reference TRBV13 and TRBJ2-7, reads AAGVIQSPRHLIKEKRETATLKCYPIPRHDTVYWYQQGPGQDPQFLISFYEKMQSDKGSIPDRFSAQQFSDYHSELNMSSLELGDSALYFCASSLGLTGRSYGQYFGPGTRLTVT.